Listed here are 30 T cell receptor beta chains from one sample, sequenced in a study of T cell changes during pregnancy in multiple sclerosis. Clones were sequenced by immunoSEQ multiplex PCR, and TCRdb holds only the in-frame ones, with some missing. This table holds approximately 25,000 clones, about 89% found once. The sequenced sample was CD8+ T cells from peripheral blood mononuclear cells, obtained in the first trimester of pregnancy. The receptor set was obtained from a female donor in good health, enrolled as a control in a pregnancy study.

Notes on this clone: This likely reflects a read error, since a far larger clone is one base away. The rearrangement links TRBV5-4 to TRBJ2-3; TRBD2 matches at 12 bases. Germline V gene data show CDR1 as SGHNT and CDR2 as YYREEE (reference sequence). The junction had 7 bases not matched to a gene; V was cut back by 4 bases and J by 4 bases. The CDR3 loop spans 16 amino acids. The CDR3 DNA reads TGTGCCAGCAGCCAAGATCTAGCGGGAGGGCCAGATACGCAGTATTTT. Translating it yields CASSQDLAGGPDTQYF.

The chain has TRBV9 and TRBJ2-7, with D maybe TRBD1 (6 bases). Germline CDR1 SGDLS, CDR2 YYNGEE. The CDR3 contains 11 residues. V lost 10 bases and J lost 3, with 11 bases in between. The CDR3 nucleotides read TGTGCCCTGGGCAGGGGCTACGAGCAGTACTTC. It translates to CALGRGYEQYF.

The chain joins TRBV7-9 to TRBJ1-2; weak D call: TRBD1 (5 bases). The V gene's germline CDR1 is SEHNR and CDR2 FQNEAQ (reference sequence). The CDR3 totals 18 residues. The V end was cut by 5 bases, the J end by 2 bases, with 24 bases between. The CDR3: CASSHGGDPLLTNYGYTF. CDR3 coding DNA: TGTGCCAGCAGCCATGGAGGGGACCCCCTTCTAACAAACTATGGCTACACCTTC.

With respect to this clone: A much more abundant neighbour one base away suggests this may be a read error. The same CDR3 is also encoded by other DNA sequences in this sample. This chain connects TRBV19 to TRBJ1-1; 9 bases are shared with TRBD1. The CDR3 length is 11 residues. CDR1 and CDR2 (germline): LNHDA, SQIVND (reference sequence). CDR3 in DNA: TGTGCCAGTAAAACAGGGGGCGCAGCTTTTTTT. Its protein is CASKTGGAAFF. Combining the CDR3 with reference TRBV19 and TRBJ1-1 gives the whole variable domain DGGITQSPKYLFRKEGQNVTLSCEQNLNHDAMYWYRQDPGQGLRLIYYSQIVNDFQKGDIAEGYSVSREKKESFPLTVTSAQKNPTAFYLCASKTGGAAFFGQGTRLTVV.

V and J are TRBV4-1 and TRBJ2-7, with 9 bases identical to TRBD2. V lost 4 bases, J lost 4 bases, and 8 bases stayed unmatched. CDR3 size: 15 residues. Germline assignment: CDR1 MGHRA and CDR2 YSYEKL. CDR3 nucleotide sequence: TGCGCCAGCAGCCCGATGGCTAGCGGGAATTACGAGCAGTACTTC. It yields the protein CASSPMASGNYEQYF.

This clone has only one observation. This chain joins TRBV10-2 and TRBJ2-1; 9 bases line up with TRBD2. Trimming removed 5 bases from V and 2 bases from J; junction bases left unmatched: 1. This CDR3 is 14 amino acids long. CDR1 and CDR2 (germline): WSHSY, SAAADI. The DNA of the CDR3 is TGCGCCAGCAGTCCTAGCGGGGCCTACAATGAGCAGTTCTTC. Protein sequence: CASSPSGAYNEQFF.

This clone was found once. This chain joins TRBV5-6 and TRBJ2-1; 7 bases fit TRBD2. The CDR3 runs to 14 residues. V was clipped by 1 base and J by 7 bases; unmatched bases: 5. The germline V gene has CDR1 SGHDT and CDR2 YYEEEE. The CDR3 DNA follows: TGTGCCAGCAGCTTGTGGACTAGGAGGAATGAGCAGTTCTTC. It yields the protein CASSLWTRRNEQFF. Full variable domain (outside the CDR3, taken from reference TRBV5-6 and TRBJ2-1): DAGVTQSPTHLIKTRGQQVTLRCSPKSGHDTVSWYQQALGQGPQFIFQYYEEEERQRGNFPDRFSGHQFPNYSSELNVNALLLGDSALYLCASSLWTRRNEQFFGPGTRLTVL.

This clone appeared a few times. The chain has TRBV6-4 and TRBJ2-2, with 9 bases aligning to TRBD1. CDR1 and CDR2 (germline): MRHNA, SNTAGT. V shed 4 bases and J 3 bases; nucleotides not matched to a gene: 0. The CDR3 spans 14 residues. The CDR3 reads CASSGTGDTGELFF. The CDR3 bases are TGTGCCAGCAGTGGGACAGGGGACACCGGGGAGCTGTTTTTT.

In DNA, the CDR3 is TGCGCCAGCACCCAACAACAGGGTGGCACTGAAGCTTTCTTT. This sequence encodes CASTQQQGGTEAFF. V gene TRBV5-1 combines with J gene TRBJ1-1, with TRBD1 as a possible D gene (6 bases). The germline gives CDR1 SGHRS, CDR2 YFSETQ. This CDR3 is built from 14 residues. Trimming removed 6 bases from V and 4 bases from J, with 16 bases in between.

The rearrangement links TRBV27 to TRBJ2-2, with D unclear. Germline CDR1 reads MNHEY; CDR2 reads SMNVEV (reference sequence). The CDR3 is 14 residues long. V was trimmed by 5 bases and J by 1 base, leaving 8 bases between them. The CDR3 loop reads CASSPLGNTGELFF. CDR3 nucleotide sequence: TGTGCCAGCAGTCCGCTAGGGAACACCGGGGAGCTGTTTTTT.

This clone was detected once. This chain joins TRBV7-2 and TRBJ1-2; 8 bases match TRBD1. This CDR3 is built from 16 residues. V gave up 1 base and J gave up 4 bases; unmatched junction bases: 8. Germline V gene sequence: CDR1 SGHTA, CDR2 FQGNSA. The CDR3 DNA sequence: TGTGCCAGCAGCTTAGTATGGGGACAGGAAGCCTATGGCTACACCTTC. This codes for CASSLVWGQEAYGYTF.

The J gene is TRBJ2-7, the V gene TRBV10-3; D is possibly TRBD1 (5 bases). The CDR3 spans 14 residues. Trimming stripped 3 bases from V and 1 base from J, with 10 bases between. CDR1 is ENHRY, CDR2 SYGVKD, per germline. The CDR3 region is CAISDVGDSYEQYF. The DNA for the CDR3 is TGTGCCATCAGTGATGTAGGGGATTCCTACGAGCAGTACTTC.

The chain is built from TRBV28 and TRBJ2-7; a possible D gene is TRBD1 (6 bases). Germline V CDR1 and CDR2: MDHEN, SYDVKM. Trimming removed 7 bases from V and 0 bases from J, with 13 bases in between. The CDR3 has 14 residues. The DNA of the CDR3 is TGTGCCAGCACCAACCGGGACACCTCCTACGAGCAGTACTTC. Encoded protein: CASTNRDTSYEQYF.

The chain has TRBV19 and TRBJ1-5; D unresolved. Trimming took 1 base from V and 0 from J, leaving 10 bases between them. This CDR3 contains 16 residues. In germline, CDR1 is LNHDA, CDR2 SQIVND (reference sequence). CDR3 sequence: CASSIGGRYSNQPQHF. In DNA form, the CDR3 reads TGTGCCAGTAGTATAGGCGGCAGATATAGCAATCAGCCCCAGCATTTT. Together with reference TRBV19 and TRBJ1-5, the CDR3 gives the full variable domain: DGGITQSPKYLFRKEGQNVTLSCEQNLNHDAMYWYRQDPGQGLRLIYYSQIVNDFQKGDIAEGYSVSREKKESFPLTVTSAQKNPTAFYLCASSIGGRYSNQPQHFGDGTRLSIL.

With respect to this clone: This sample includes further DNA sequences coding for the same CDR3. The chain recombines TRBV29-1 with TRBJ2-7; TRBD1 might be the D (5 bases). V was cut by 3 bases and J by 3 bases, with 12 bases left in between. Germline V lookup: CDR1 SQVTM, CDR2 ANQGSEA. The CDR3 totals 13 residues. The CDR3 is CSVETDKDYEQYF. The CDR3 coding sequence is TGCAGCGTTGAGACGGACAAAGACTACGAGCAGTACTTC.

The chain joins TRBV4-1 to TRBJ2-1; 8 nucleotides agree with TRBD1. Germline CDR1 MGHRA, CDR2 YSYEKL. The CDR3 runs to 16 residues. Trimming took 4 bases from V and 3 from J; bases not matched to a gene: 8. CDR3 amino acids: CASSRPDRAGYNEQFF. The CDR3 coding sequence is TGCGCCAGCAGCCGACCGGACAGGGCCGGCTACAATGAGCAGTTCTTC.

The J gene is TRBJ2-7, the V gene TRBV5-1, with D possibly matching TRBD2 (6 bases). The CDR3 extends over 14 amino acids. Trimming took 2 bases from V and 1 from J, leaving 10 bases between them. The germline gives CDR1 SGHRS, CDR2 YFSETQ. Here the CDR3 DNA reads TGCGCCAGCAGCTTTCCCGGGACTTCCTACGAGCAGTACTTC. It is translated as CASSFPGTSYEQYF.

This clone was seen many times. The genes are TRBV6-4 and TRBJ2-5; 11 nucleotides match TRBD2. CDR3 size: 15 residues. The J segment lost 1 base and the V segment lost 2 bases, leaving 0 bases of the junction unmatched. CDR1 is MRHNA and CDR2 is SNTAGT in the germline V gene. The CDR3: CASSDTSGGQETQYF. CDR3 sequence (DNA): TGTGCCAGCAGTGACACTAGCGGGGGCCAAGAGACCCAGTACTTC.

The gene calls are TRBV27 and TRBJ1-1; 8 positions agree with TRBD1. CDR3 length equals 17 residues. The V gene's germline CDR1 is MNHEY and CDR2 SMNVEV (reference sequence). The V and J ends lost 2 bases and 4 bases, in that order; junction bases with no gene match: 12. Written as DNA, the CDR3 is TGTGCCAGCAGTTTAGGAGACAGGGGCGGTTTGATCACTGAAGCTTTCTTT. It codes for CASSLGDRGGLITEAFF.

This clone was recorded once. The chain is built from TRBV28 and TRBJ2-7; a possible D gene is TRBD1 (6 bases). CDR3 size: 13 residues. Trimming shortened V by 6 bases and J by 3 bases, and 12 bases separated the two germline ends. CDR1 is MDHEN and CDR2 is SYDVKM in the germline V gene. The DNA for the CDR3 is TGTGCCAGCAGACAGGACAGAAACTACGAGCAGTACTTC. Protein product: CASRQDRNYEQYF.

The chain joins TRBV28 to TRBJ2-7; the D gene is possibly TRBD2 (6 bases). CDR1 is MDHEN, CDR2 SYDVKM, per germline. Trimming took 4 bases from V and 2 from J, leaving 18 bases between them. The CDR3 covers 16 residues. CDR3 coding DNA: TGTGCCAGCAGTTCCCCCTTTGGGGGGAGGCCCTACGAGCAGTACTTC. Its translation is CASSSPFGGRPYEQYF.

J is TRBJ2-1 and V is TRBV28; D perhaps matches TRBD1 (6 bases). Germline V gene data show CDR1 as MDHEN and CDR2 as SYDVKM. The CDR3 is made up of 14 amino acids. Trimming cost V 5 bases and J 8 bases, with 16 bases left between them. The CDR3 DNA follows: TGTGCCAGCAGTAGCGGCACCAAGGGGGATGAGCAGTTCTTC. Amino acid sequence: CASSSGTKGDEQFF.

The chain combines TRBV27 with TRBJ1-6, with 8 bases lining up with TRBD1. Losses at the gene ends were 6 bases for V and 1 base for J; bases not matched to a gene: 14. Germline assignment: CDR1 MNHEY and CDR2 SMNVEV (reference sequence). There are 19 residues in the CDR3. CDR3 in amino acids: CASSPVGQGVGSYNSPLHF. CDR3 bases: TGTGCCAGCAGCCCGGTAGGACAGGGTGTGGGTTCCTATAATTCACCCCTCCACTTT.

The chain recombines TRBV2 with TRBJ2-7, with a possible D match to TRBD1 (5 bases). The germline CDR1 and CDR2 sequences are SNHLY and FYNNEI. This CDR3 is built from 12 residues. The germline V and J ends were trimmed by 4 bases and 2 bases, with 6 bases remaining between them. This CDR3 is CASSGTPYEQYF. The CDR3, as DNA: TGTGCCAGCAGTGGGACACCCTACGAGCAGTACTTC.

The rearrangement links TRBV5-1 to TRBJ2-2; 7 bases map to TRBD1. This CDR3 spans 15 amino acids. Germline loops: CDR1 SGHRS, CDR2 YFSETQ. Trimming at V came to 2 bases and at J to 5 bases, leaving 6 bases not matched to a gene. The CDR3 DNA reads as TGCGCCAGCAGCTTAAGACAGGGTTTGACCGGGGAGCTGTTTTTT. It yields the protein CASSLRQGLTGELFF.

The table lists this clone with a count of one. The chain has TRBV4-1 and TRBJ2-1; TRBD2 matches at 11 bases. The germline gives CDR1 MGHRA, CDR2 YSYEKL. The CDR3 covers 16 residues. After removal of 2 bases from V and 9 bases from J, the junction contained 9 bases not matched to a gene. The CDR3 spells CASSQTAGGLAAEQFF. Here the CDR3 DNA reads TGCGCCAGCAGCCAAACCGCGGGGGGACTAGCGGCTGAGCAGTTCTTC.

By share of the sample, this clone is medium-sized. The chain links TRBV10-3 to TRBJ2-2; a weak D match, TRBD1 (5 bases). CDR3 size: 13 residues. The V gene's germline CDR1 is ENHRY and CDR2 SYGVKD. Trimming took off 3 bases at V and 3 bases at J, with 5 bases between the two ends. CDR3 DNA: TGTGCCATCAGTGACAGGGACACCGGGGAGCTGTTTTTT. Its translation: CAISDRDTGELFF.

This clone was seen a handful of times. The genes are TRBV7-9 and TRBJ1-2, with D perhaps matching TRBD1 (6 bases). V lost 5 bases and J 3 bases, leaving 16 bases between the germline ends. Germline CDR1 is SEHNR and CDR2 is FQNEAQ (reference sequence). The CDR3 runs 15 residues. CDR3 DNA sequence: TGTGCCAGCAGCGATCCTGGGGGCGCGGACTATGGCTACACCTTC. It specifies CASSDPGGADYGYTF. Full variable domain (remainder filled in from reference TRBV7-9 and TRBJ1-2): DTGVSQNPRHKITKRGQNVTFRCDPISEHNRLYWYRQTLGQGPEFLTYFQNEAQLEKSRLLSDRFSAERPKGSFSTLEIQRTEQGDSAMYLCASSDPGGADYGYTFGSGTRLTVV.

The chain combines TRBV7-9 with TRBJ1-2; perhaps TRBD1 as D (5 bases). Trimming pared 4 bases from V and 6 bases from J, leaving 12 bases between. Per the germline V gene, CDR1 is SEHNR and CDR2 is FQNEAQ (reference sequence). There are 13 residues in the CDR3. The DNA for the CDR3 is TGTGCCAGCAGCTCCGAAGGAGGGGATGGCTACACCTTC. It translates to CASSSEGGDGYTF.

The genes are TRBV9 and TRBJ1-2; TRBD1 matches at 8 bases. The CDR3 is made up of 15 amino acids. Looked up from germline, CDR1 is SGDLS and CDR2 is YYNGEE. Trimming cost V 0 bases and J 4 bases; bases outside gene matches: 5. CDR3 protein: CASSVGAGQGYGYTF. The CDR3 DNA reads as TGTGCCAGCAGCGTAGGGGCTGGACAGGGCTATGGCTACACCTTC.